Listed below are T cell receptor beta chains from one sample, sequenced in a study of T cells in localized non-small cell lung cancer. Sequencing was performed with immunoSEQ multiplex PCR; in TCRdb, only in-frame clones are kept and a portion is missing. The data hold roughly 6,700 clones, with approximately 40% observed a single time. This specimen consisted of lung tumor tissue, obtained before any cancer treatment. The source is a man between 40 and 70 years old with stage III lung adenocarcinoma. CDR3s include the opening cysteine and the closing phenylalanine or tryptophan. Fields, in order: clone size, V gene, J gene, D gene, CDR3 DNA, CDR3 protein. D genes are given only for firm matches. The size field is filled for only some rows; it gives once, few, many or a size class.

clone_size: -
v_call: TRBV19
j_call: TRBJ2-2
d_call: -
cdr3_nt: TGTGCCAGTAGAGGGGGGATGACCGCGAACACCGGGGAGCTGTTTTTT
cdr3_aa: CASRGGMTANTGELFF

clone_size: -
v_call: TRBV9
j_call: TRBJ2-1
d_call: -
cdr3_nt: TGTGCCAGCGAGAAAGGAGATTTCCACAATGAGCAGTTCTTC
cdr3_aa: CASEKGDFHNEQFF

clone_size: -
v_call: TRBV19
j_call: TRBJ2-3
d_call: -
cdr3_nt: TGTGCCAGTAGTATCCAGGCCACAGATACGCAGTATTTT
cdr3_aa: CASSIQATDTQYF

clone_size: -
v_call: TRBV28
j_call: TRBJ2-5
d_call: -
cdr3_nt: TGTGCCAGCAGTTTAGGCTGGGAGACCCAGTACTTC
cdr3_aa: CASSLGWETQYF

clone_size: -
v_call: TRBV9
j_call: TRBJ1-1
d_call: -
cdr3_nt: TGTGCCAGCAGCGCTAGGGAGTCGAACACTGAAGCTTTCTTT
cdr3_aa: CASSARESNTEAFF

clone_size: medium-sized
v_call: TRBV23-1
j_call: TRBJ2-7
d_call: TRBD2
cdr3_nt: TGCGCCAGCAGTCATGGCGGGGGAAGGTCCTACGAGCAGTACTTC
cdr3_aa: CASSHGGGRSYEQYF

clone_size: medium-sized
v_call: TRBV11-3
j_call: TRBJ1-2
d_call: -
cdr3_nt: TGTGCCAGCAGCTTAGAGGTTGTGGCGTTATCCTACACCTTC
cdr3_aa: CASSLEVVALSYTF

clone_size: large
v_call: TRBV9
j_call: TRBJ2-3
d_call: TRBD2
cdr3_nt: TGTGCCAGCAGCGGGACTAGCGGGTATACAGATACGCAGTATTTT
cdr3_aa: CASSGTSGYTDTQYF

clone_size: -
v_call: TRBV11-3
j_call: TRBJ1-5
d_call: -
cdr3_nt: TGTGCCAGCAGCCCGGGGTCGAGGGGGGGGCCCCAGCATTTT
cdr3_aa: CASSPGSRGGPQHF

clone_size: -
v_call: TRBV18
j_call: TRBJ1-4
d_call: -
cdr3_nt: TGTGCCAGCTCACTCCTAGAGGTACGGGGCGGCCATGAAAAACTGTTTTTT
cdr3_aa: CASSLLEVRGGHEKLFF

clone_size: once
v_call: TRBV10-2
j_call: TRBJ1-1
d_call: -
cdr3_nt: TGCGCCAGCATACATACCTGGGACCGCCGGCCTCCTGTTGAAGCTTTCTTT
cdr3_aa: CASIHTWDRRPPVEAFF

clone_size: -
v_call: TRBV11-3
j_call: TRBJ2-5
d_call: TRBD1
cdr3_nt: TGTGCCAGCAGCGGACAGGGGACGCGGGAGACCCAGTACTTC
cdr3_aa: CASSGQGTRETQYF

clone_size: -
v_call: TRBV1
j_call: TRBJ2-1
d_call: -
cdr3_nt: TGCGCCAGCAGCCAAGATCATAATCTCTGGACAGGGTTCAATGAGCAGTTCTTC
cdr3_aa: CASSQDHNLWTGFNEQFF

clone_size: -
v_call: TRBV6-7
j_call: TRBJ1-2
d_call: -
cdr3_nt: TGTGCCAGCAGGACAACAGGGAGCTACACCTTC
cdr3_aa: CASRTTGSYTF

clone_size: -
v_call: TRBV11-3
j_call: TRBJ1-5
d_call: -
cdr3_nt: TGTGCCAGCAGCTTTCGGGAGGGCAATCAGCCCCAGCATTTT
cdr3_aa: CASSFREGNQPQHF